The present T cell receptor beta chain was sequenced within a study of technical replicates of blood from a few donors. V gave up 2 bases and J gave up 5 bases; unmatched junction bases: 12. The CDR3 loop spans 18 amino acids. Looked up from germline, CDR1 is SGHNT and CDR2 is YYREEE (reference sequence). The table came from immunoSEQ multiplex PCR; TCRdb's copy has only in-frame clones and leaves some out. This sample has about 59,000 clones, with around 93% found just once. Sequenced sample: PBMCs. V gene TRBV5-4 combines with J gene TRBJ2-1; 11 bases match TRBD2. The TCR sequence derives from a human donor in good health. Some clones in this sample may be carry-over from other donors' samples. In nucleotides, the CDR3 is TGTGCCAGCAGCTTTGTTTTAGCGGGAGGGCGGATGCACAATGAGCAGTTCTTC. Protein: CASSFVLAGGRMHNEQFF.